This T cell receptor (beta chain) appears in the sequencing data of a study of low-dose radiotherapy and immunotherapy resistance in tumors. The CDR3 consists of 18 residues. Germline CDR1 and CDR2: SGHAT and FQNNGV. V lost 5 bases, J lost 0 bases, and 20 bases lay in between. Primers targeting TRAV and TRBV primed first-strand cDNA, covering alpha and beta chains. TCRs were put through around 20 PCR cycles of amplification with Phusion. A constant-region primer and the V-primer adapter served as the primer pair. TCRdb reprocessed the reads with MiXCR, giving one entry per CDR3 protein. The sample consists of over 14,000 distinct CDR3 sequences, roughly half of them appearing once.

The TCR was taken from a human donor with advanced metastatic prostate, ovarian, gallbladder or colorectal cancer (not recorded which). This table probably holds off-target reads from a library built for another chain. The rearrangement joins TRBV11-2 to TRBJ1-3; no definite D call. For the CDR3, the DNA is TGTGCCAGCAGCCCTAGGTCACTCAACCCGTCCTCTGGAAACACCATATATTTT. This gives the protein CASSPRSLNPSSGNTIYF.